This TCR beta chain was found in a study of vaccination and CD4 T cells after COVID-19. Study-wide context: Six males and four females constituted the convalescent cohort, two of whom were Hispanic. Stimulation used overlapping spike peptides from SARS-CoV-2, HCoV-NL63, HCoV-OC43 and HCoV-229E. Whole-study results and caveats: Median numbers of SARS-CoV-2-reactive clonotypes increased from around 20 to 38 (not a significant change).

The CDR3 covers 13 residues. V was clipped by 5 bases and J by 4 bases; unmatched bases: 4. Per germline, CDR1 MNHEY and CDR2 SVGEGT. Of note for this clonotype: The antigen remains undetermined.

Once obtained from cultured CD4+ T cells, the DNA was sequenced using the Oncomine TCR Beta short-read assay. TCRdb reprocessed the PCR reads via MiXCR and lists one record per CDR3 protein. The sample holds about 28,000 distinct CDR3 sequences; about two thirds are singletons and the top ten take around 17%. Treatment here: roughly 11-day PBMC culture with coronavirus spike peptide pools or control peptides (ViraFEST assay). V is TRBV6-2 or TRBV6-3 and J is TRBJ2-7; 8 bases line up with TRBD1. The clonotype originates from a human donor who received a COVID-19 vaccine. The sequencing used CD4+ T cells from blood, cultured in vitro, collected after SARS-CoV-2 vaccination. In nucleotides, the CDR3 is TGTGCCAGCAGTGGGGACAGGAAATACGAGCAGTACTTC. Amino acids: CASSGDRKYEQYF.